A single T cell receptor beta chain is shown here with its context. The data stem from a study of control samples from healthy donors and cancer patients. Data came from immunoSEQ multiplex PCR; TCRdb stores just in-frame clones and leaves some out. The sample consists of about 100,000 clones, approximately 84% of them appearing once. Trimming cost V 4 bases and J 1 base; bases outside gene matches: 9. Germline CDR1 and CDR2: MGHRA and YSYEKL. This CDR3 has 16 residues. J is TRBJ1-1 and V is TRBV4-1, with 7 bases lining up with TRBD1. The sequencing input was blood. This clonotype originated in a man aged 18 to 29 in good health. DNA of the CDR3: TGCGCCAGCAGCCGGCAGACCGGGACAGAGAACACTGAAGCTTTCTTT. This sequence encodes CASSRQTGTENTEAFF.